The rows below give T cell receptor beta chains drawn from one sample of a study of a mutant IDH1 vaccine in newly diagnosed glioma. TCRdb's table, derived via immunoSEQ multiplex PCR, lists solely in-frame clones and lacks some. The sample has 80,000 to 100,000 clones, roughly 82% seen once. This material consisted of PBMCs, taken from a glioma patient treated with radiotherapy, temozolomide or both. These TCRs come from a man aged 40-49 years with glioma. Some clones in this sample may be carry-over from other donors' samples. Both conserved end residues are part of each CDR3. A D gene is named only where the DNA matches it firmly. Size is omitted from some rows. Given values are once, few, many or a class for expanded clones.

TRBV5-5,TRBJ1-4,16,NA,TRBD1,CASSFGTGISNEKLFF,TGTGCCAGCAGCTTCGGGACAGGGATCTCTAATGAAAAACTGTTTTTT
TRBV19,TRBJ2-2,14,NA,NA,CASSWTRNTGELFF,TGTGCCAGTAGTTGGACCCGGAACACCGGGGAGCTGTTTTTT
TRBV7-6,TRBJ2-7,13,NA,NA,CASSFGQTSEQYF,TGTGCCAGCAGCTTCGGGCAGACGAGCGAGCAGTACTTC
TRBV5-6,TRBJ2-3,13,NA,NA,CASSLAGTDTQYF,TGTGCCAGCAGCTTGGCAGGCACAGATACGCAGTATTTT
TRBV6-5,TRBJ2-5,15,once,TRBD2,CASSYLAGGRETQYF,TGTGCCAGCAGTTACTTAGCGGGGGGGCGTGAGACCCAGTACTTC
TRBV5-1,TRBJ1-1,16,NA,TRBD1,CASSTNDRGGNTEAFF,TGCGCCAGCAGCACCAACGACAGGGGAGGTAACACTGAAGCTTTCTTT
TRBV4-1,TRBJ2-7,15,NA,NA,CASSQTLGHLYEQYF,TGCGCCAGCAGCCAAACCCTGGGACACCTCTACGAGCAGTACTTC
TRBV19,TRBJ1-5,17,NA,NA,CASSIRGGSYSNQPQHF,TGTGCCAGTAGTATTCGCGGGGGCTCTTATAGCAATCAGCCCCAGCATTTT
TRBV13,TRBJ1-6,16,NA,NA,CASSIHTEEYNSPLHF,TGTGCCAGCAGCATCCATACAGAGGAGTATAATTCACCCCTCCACTTT
TRBV2,TRBJ2-5,16,NA,NA,CASSEGGGGARETQYF,TGTGCCAGCAGTGAAGGGGGTGGGGGTGCGCGGGAGACCCAGTACTTC
TRBV27,TRBJ2-7,15,NA,TRBD2,CASSSGTSGGREQYF,TGTGCCAGCAGTTCCGGGACTAGCGGGGGGCGAGAGCAGTACTTC
TRBV5-6,TRBJ1-4,18,NA,TRBD1,CASSSLDRGPHSNEKLFF,TGTGCCAGCAGCTCCCTGGACAGGGGGCCGCACTCTAATGAAAAACTGTTTTTT
TRBV7-2,TRBJ2-7,14,NA,NA,CASSGNRRGTEQYF,TGTGCCAGCAGCGGAAATCGGAGGGGAACCGAGCAGTACTTC
TRBV29-1,TRBJ1-2,13,NA,NA,CSVEVMGVSGYTF,TGCAGCGTTGAAGTCATGGGAGTTTCTGGCTACACCTTC
TRBV4-1,TRBJ1-5,17,NA,NA,CASSQRAAGYSNQPQHF,TGCGCCAGCAGCCAACGGGCAGCCGGTTATAGCAATCAGCCCCAGCATTTT
TRBV2,TRBJ2-5,14,NA,NA,CAWLRKRGEETQYF,TGTGCCTGGCTTCGGAAGCGCGGGGAAGAGACCCAGTACTTC
TRBV5-1,TRBJ1-2,13,few,NA,CASSRGGNYGYTF,TGCGCCAGCAGTCGTGGCGGGAACTATGGCTACACCTTC
TRBV6-1,TRBJ1-1,15,NA,NA,CASSDVGRVNTEAFF,TGTGCCAGCAGTGATGTGGGACGGGTGAACACTGAAGCTTTCTTT
TRBV5-4,TRBJ1-3,13,NA,TRBD1,CASSTGQRNTIYF,TGTGCCAGCAGCACGGGACAGCGAAACACCATATATTTT
TRBV13,TRBJ1-3,11,NA,NA,CASSARGTIYF,TGTGCCAGCAGCGCACGGGGCACCATATATTTT
TRBV6-1,TRBJ1-2,13,NA,NA,CASSERFWGGYTF,TGTGCCAGCAGTGAACGGTTCTGGGGTGGCTACACCTTC
TRBV27,TRBJ1-1,13,NA,NA,CASSLGRNTEAFF,TGTGCCAGCAGCCTCGGCCGGAACACTGAAGCTTTCTTT
TRBV15,TRBJ1-2,16,NA,NA,CATSRDRVRFGYGYTF,TGTGCCACCAGCAGAGATCGGGTGCGATTCGGCTATGGCTACACCTTC
TRBV5-8,TRBJ1-2,14,NA,TRBD1,CASSPGGVSYGYTF,TGTGCCAGCAGCCCAGGGGGCGTTTCCTATGGCTACACCTTC
TRBV6-5,TRBJ2-7,13,NA,NA,CASKEGPTYEQYF,TGTGCCAGCAAGGAGGGGCCCACCTACGAGCAGTACTTC
TRBV2,TRBJ2-1,12,NA,NA,CASSPMTRSEFF,TGTGCCAGCAGTCCTATGACCCGGAGCGAGTTCTTC